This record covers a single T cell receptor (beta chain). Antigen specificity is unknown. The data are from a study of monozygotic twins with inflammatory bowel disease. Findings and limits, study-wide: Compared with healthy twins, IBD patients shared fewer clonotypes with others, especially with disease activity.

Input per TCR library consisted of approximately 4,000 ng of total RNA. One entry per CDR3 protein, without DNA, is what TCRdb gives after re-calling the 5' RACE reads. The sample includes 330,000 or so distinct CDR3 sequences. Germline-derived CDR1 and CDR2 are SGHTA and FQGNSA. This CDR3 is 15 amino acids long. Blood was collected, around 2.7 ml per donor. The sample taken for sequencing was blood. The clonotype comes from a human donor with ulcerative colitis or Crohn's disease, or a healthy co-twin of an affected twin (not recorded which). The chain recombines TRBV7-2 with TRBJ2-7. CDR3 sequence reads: CASSLNLGETAEQYF.